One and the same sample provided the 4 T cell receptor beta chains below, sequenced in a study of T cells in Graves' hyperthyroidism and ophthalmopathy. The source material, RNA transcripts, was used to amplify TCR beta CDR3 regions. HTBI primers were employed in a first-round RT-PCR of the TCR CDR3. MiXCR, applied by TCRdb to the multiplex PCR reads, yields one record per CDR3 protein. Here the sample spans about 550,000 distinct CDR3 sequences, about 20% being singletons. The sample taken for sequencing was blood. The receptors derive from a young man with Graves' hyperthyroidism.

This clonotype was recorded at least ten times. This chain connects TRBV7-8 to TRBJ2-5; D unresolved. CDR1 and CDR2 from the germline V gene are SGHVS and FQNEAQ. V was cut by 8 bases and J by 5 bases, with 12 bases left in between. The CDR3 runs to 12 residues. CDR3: CASPEPSETQYF. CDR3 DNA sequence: TGTGCCAGCCCCGAGCCCTCCGAGACCCAGTACTTC.

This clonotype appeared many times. The CDR3 DNA follows: TGTGCCAGCAGCGGTTATACTAACACCGGGGAGCTGTTTTTT. This translates into CASSGYTNTGELFF. The V gene is TRBV11-2, the J gene TRBJ2-2; D call uncertain. Trimming removed 5 bases at V and 2 bases at J, with 9 bases between. CDR1 and CDR2 (germline): SGHAT, FQNNGV. CDR3 length: 14 residues.

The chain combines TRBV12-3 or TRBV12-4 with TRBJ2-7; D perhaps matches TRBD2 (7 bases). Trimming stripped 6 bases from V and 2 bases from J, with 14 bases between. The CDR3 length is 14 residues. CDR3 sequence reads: CASRQEGGAYEQYF. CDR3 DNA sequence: TGTGCCAGCAGACAGGAGGGGGGGGCCTACGAGCAGTACTTC.

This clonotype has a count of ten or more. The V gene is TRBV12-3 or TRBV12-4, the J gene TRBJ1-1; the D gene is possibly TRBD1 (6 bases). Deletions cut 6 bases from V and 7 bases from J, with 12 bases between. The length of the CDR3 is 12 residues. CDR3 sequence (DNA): TGTGCCAGCAGCCAAACAGGGTTTGAAGCTTTCTTT. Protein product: CASSQTGFEAFF.